Listed here are 4 T cell receptor beta chains from one sample, sequenced in a study of cytomegalovirus exposure and HLA in healthy donors. Primers included in the PCR were 60 Vbeta and 13 Jbeta primers. Clones were read by immunoSEQ multiplex PCR, and TCRdb kept only the in-frame ones, dropping some. The table records approximately 100,000 clones, approximately 79% of them present only once. Sequencing was done on a sample of PBMCs. All receptors come from a male donor in good health and CMV-seronegative.

The genes are TRBV5-4 and TRBJ1-2, with TRBD1 matching 7 bases. Germline trimming cut 2 bases from V and 3 bases from J; bases unmatched to any gene: 4. The germline gives CDR1 SGHNT, CDR2 YYREEE (reference sequence). This CDR3 is 14 amino acids long. The DNA of the CDR3 is TGTGCCAGCAGCTTTCAGGGGGTGGACTATGGCTACACCTTC. This codes for CASSFQGVDYGYTF.

The V gene is TRBV30, the J gene TRBJ2-2; 13 bases agree with TRBD2. With V trimmed by 1 base and J by 4 bases, 9 bases remained unmatched. CDR1 and CDR2 from the germline V gene are GTSNPN and SVGIG (reference sequence). This CDR3 is built from 18 residues. CDR3 bases: TGTGCCTGGAGTGCCCGGAGGACTAGCGGGAGCGGCACCGGGGAGCTGTTTTTT. Its translation: CAWSARRTSGSGTGELFF.

In nucleotides, the CDR3 is TGTGCCAGCAGCCTTTTAGCGGAGCAGTTCTTC. Translating it yields CASSLLAEQFF. This chain links TRBV7-2 with TRBJ2-1; TRBD2 is a possible D gene (5 bases). V was pared by 5 bases and J by 10 bases, with 9 bases between. The CDR3 is 11 residues long. Germline CDR1 and CDR2: SGHTA and FQGNSA.

This rearrangement joins TRBV7-3 to TRBJ2-2; 10 positions match TRBD2. Per germline, CDR1 SGHTA and CDR2 FQGTGA. The V gene end was trimmed by 5 bases and the J gene end by 8 bases; junction bases not matched to a gene: 8. CDR3 length equals 15 residues. The CDR3 region has the DNA TGTGCCAGCAGCCCCACGGGACTAGCGTCTGGGGAGCTGTTTTTT. It yields the protein CASSPTGLASGELFF.